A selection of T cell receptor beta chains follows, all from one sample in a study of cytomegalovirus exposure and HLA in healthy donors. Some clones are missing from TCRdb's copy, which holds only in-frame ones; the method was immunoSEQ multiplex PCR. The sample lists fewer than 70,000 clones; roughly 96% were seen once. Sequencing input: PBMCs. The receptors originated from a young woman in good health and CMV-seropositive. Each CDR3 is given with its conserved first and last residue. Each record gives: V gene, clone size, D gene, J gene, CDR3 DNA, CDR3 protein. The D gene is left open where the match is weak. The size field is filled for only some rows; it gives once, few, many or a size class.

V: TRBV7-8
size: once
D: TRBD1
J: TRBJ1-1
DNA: TGTGCCAGCAGCGGGGGGAGGGACAGGGTAGATGAAGCTTTCTTT
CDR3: CASSGGRDRVDEAFF

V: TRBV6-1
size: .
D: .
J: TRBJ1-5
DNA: TGTGCCAGCACTGACCTAAATCAGCCCCAGCATTTT
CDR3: CASTDLNQPQHF

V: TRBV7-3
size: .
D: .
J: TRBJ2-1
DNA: TGTGCCAGCAGCTTAGCGAATTCTGAGCAGTTCTTC
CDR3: CASSLANSEQFF

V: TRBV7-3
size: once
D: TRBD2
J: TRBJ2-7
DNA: TGTGCCAGCAGCTTACGGGAGGGCATACGCGAGCAGTACTTC
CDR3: CASSLREGIREQYF

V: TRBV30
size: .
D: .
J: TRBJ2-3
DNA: TGTGCCTGGAGTGGGCTAGCGAGCACAGATACGCAGTATTTT
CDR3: CAWSGLASTDTQYF

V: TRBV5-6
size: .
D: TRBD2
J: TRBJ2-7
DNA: TGTGCCAGCAGCTTAGGACTAGCGGGGTTTTACGAGCAGTACTTC
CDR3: CASSLGLAGFYEQYF

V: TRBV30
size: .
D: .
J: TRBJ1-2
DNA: TGTGCCTGGAACGCCGTACAGGGCTATGGCTACACCTTC
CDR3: CAWNAVQGYGYTF

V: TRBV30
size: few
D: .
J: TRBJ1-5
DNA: TGTGCCTGGAGTCGAGGGCAGAGCAATCAGCCCCAGCATTTT
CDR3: CAWSRGQSNQPQHF

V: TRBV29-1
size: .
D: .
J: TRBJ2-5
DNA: TGCAGCGTTAACCGGGAGCTTGTGCAAGAGACCCAGTACTTC
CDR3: CSVNRELVQETQYF

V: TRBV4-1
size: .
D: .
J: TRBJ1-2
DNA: TGCGCCAGCAGCAACCCCGGGACACGACTTTCTGGCTACACCTTC
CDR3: CASSNPGTRLSGYTF

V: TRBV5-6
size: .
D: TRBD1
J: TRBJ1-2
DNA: TGTGCCAGCAGCAGGCTGGACAGGGGGCATGGCTATGGCTACACCTTC
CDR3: CASSRLDRGHGYGYTF

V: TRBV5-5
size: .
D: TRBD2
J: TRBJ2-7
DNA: TGTGCCAGCAGCATGACGTGGGTAGCGGGGGGAATTTACTACGAGCAGTACTTC
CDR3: CASSMTWVAGGIYYEQYF

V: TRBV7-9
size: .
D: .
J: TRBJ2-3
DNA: TGTGCCAGCAGCTTAGCTGGACTAAGGACAGATACGCAGTATTTT
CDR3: CASSLAGLRTDTQYF

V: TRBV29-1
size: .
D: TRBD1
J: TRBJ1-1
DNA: TGCAGCGTTCTGGGATGGGGACAGGCGAACACTGAAGCTTTCTTT
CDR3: CSVLGWGQANTEAFF

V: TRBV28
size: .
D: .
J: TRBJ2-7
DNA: TGTGCCAGCAGTCCGACCCCCCCACGGGGCGAGCAGTACTTC
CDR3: CASSPTPPRGEQYF

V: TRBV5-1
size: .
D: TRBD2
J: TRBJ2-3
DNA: TGCGCCAGCAGCGACCAACTAGCGGGAGTGGGAGATACGCAGTATTTT
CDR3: CASSDQLAGVGDTQYF

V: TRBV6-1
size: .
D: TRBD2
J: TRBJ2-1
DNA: TGTGCCAGCAGTGACCTAGCGGGGGGACCCTACAATGAGCAGTTCTTC
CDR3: CASSDLAGGPYNEQFF

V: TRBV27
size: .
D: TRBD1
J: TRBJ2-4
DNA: TGTGCCAGCAGTCTCGCGGGACAGGGGCGCTTGGCCCTAGCCAAAAACATTCAGTACTTC
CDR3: CASSLAGQGRLALAKNIQYF

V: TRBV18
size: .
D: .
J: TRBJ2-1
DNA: TGTGCCAGCTCACTTTATGGAGGTGAGCAGTTCTTC
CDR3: CASSLYGGEQFF

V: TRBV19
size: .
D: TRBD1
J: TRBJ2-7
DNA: TGTGCCAGTAGTATCTACTCCGGGACAGGGGGCTTAAGGGGATACGAGCAGTACTTC
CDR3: CASSIYSGTGGLRGYEQYF

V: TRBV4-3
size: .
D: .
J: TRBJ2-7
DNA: TGCGCCAGCAGCCACGATGGGCAGGGGATCCACGAGCAGTACTTC
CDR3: CASSHDGQGIHEQYF

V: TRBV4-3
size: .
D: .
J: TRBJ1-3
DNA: TGCGCCAGCAGCCAAGAGTTCAGGGGACGTGCTGGAAACACCATATATTTT
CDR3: CASSQEFRGRAGNTIYF

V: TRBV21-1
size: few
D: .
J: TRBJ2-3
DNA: TGTGCCAGCAACGACTCCGACAGGGGGTGGGAAGGCACAGATACGCAGTATTTT
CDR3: CASNDSDRGWEGTDTQYF

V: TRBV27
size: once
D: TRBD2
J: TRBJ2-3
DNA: TGTGCCAGCACCCGGTCGTTTCAACCGGGACTAGCCAGCACAGATACGCAGTATTTT
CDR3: CASTRSFQPGLASTDTQYF

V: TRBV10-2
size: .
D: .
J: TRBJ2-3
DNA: TGCGCCAGCAATAAACGGAGCGAGGTTGAAGATACGCAGTATTTT
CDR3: CASNKRSEVEDTQYF

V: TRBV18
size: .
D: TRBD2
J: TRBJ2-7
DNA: TGTGCCAGCTCACCTCGGGATAGCGGGAATACCTACGAGCAGTACTTC
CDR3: CASSPRDSGNTYEQYF

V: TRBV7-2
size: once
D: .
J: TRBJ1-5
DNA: TGTGCCAGCAGCTCCACCAGGGTTAGCAATCAGCCCCAGCATTTT
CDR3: CASSSTRVSNQPQHF

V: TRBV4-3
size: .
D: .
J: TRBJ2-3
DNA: TGCGCCAGCAGCCAAGATTTGGCAGGGGTGGAAACAGATACGCAGTATTTT
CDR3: CASSQDLAGVETDTQYF

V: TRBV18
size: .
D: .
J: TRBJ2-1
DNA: TGTGCCAGCTCACCTCGAGGCCCCAAGGTCGGTGAGCAGTTCTTC
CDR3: CASSPRGPKVGEQFF

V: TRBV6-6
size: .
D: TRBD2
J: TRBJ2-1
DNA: TGTGCCAGCAGTCTTGGGACTAGCGGGGGCTATGAGCAGTTCTTC
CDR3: CASSLGTSGGYEQFF

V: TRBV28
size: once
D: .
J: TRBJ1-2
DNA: TGTGCCAGCAGCACAGGGAGGGGATCTAACTATGGCTACACCTTC
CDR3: CASSTGRGSNYGYTF

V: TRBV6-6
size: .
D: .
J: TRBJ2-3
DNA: TGTGCCAGCAGTTACAGAGGTGGGACAGATACGCAGTATTTT
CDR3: CASSYRGGTDTQYF

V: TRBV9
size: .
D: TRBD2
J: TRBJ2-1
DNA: TGTGCCAGCAGCGCCTTCGGGACTAGCACCAATGAGCAGTTCTTC
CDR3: CASSAFGTSTNEQFF

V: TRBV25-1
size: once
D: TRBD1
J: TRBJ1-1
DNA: TGTGCCAGCAGTCTGCCGGGACAGGGGCGAACTGAAGCTTTCTTT
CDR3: CASSLPGQGRTEAFF

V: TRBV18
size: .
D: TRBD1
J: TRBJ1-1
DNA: TGTGCCAGTTCGACAGGGGGCACCACTGAAGCTTTCTTT
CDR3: CASSTGGTTEAFF

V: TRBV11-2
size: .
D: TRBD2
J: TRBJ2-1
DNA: TGTGCCAGCAGCTACAGCGGGGACCAGTTCTTC
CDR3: CASSYSGDQFF

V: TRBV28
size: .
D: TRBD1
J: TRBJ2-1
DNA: TGTGCCAGCAGTTTCAAGGGACAGGGCAACAATGAGCAGTTCTTC
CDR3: CASSFKGQGNNEQFF

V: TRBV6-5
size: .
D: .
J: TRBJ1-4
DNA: TGTGCCAGCAGTTACTCGCAGGGAACTAATGAAAAACTGTTTTTT
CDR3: CASSYSQGTNEKLFF

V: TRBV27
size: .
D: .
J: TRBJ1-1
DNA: TGTGCCAGCAGCCCGACAGTGAACACTGAAGCTTTCTTT
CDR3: CASSPTVNTEAFF

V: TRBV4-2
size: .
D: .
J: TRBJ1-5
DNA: TGTGCCAGCAGCCAAGATCGGGGGAAGGGTCAGCCCCAGCATTTT
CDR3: CASSQDRGKGQPQHF

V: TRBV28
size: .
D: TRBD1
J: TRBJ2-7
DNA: TGTGCCAGCAGATTGACAGGGGTGCTGACCTACGAGCAGTACTTC
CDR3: CASRLTGVLTYEQYF

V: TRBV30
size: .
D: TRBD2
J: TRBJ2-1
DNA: TGTGCCTGGAGTGGGACTAGCGGGAGAATTTACAATGAGCAGTTCTTC
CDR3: CAWSGTSGRIYNEQFF